This note documents a single TCR beta chain sequence. Its antigen is not identified. This record belongs to a study of T cells after posttransplantation cyclophosphamide. V lost 0 bases to trimming and J lost 3 bases, with 12 bases between them. From germline, CDR1 is SGHAT and CDR2 FQDESV (reference sequence). The CDR3 has 15 residues. Clones were sequenced by immunoSEQ multiplex PCR, and TCRdb holds only the in-frame ones, with some missing. The sample carries about 47,000 clones, around nine tenths recorded once. Whole-study findings and limits: TRB clonality was highly associated with recipient CMV seropositivity and reactivation.

The sample taken for sequencing was PBMCs. The chain employs TRBV11-1 and TRBJ2-7, with D tentatively TRBD2 (6 bases). The sequence derives from a woman in her forties or fifties in good health and a related stem cell transplant donor. The CDR3, as DNA: TGTGCCAGCAGCTTAGCGGGGGGATATCACTACGAGCAGTACTTC. Amino acids: CASSLAGGYHYEQYF.